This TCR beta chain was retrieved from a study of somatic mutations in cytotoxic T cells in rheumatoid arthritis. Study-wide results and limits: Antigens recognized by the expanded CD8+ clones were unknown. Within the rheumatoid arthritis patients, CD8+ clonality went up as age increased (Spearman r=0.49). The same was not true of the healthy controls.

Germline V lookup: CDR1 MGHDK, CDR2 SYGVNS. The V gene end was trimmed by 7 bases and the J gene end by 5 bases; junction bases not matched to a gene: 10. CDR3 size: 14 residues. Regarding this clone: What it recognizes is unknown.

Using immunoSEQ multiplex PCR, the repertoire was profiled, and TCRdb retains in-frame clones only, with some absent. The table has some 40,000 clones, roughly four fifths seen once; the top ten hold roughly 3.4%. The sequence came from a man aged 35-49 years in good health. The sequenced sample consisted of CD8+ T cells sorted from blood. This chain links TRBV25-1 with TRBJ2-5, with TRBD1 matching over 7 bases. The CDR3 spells CASTSSTGRETQYF. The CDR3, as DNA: TGTGCCAGCACCTCATCGACAGGGCGGGAGACCCAGTACTTC.